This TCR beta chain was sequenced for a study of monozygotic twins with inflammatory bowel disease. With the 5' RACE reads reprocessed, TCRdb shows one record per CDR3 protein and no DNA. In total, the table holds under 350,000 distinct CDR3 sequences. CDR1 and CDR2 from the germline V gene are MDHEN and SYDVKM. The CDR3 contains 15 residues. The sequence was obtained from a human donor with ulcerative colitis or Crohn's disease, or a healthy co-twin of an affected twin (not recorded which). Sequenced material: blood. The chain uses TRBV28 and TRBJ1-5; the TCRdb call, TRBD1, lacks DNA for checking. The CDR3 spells CASSLAGAYNQPQHF.